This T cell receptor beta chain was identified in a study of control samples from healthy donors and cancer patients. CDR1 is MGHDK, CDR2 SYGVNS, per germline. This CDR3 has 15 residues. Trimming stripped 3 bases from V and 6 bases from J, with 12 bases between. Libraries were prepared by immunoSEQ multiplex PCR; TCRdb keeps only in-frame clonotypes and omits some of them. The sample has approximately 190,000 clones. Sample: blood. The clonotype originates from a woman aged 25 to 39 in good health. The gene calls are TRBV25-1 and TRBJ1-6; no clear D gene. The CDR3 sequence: CASSESTGINSPLHF. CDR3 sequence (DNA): TGTGCCAGCAGTGAGAGCACGGGGATTAATTCACCCCTCCACTTT.